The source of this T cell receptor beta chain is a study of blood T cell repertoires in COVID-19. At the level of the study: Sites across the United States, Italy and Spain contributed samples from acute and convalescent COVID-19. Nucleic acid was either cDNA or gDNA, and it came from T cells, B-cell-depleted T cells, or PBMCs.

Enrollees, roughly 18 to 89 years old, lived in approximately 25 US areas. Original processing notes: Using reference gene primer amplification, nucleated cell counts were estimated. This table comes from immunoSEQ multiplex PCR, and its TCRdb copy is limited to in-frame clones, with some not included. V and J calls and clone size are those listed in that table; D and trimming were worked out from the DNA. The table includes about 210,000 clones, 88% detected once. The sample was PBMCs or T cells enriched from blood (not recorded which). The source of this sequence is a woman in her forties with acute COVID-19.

The CDR3 nucleotides are TGTGCCAGCAGTTACTCGCGACTGAATCAAGAGACCCAGTACTTC. It codes for CASSYSRLNQETQYF. This chain uses TRBV6-5 with TRBJ2-5; no clear D gene. Trimming left V 0 bases short and J 2 bases short, with 10 bases between. The CDR3 length is 15 residues. Germline V gene lookup returns CDR1 MNHEY and CDR2 SVGAGI.